This entry concerns a single T cell receptor beta chain. The antigen remains undetermined. This record belongs to a study of shared clonotypes between healthy human individuals. Study-wide results and caveats: Clonotype sharing across a few donors was observed for about 4.8% of naive CD4 clonotypes. The sampled material consisted only of blood, and tissue repertoires are likely to differ.

In the authors' workflow: Junction-only sequences without quality scores came from ImmunoSEQ, so filtering differed. Sequencing used immunoSEQ multiplex PCR; TCRdb keeps in-frame clones, though not all of them. V and J calls and clone size are copied from that table; D and trimming were computed from the DNA. The profile shows over a million clones, 75% to 80% of them singletons. The sample consisted of memory CD4+ T cells from PBMCs. Noted subset: CD45RA-negative fraction. This sequence originates from a man between 18 and 35 years old in good health. Some clones in this sample may be carry-over from other donors' samples.

The CDR3 reads CASSRNTNTEAFF. The CDR3 nucleotides are TGTGCCAGCAGCCGCAATACGAACACTGAAGCTTTCTTT. V and J are TRBV7-2 and TRBJ1-1; no clear D gene. The length of the CDR3 is 13 residues. Trimming took 5 bases from V and 1 from J, leaving 8 bases between them. Germline values: CDR1 SGHTA, CDR2 FQGNSA.